Presented here are 28 T cell receptor beta chains from one specimen sequenced in a study of CD8 T cells in Susac syndrome. After extraction with the RNeasy kit, about 0.45 to 1 ug of the RNA was reverse transcribed using random hexamers. Using its own MiXCR run on the immunoSEQ multiplex PCR reads, TCRdb lists one record per CDR3 protein. The sample includes 95,000 or so distinct CDR3 sequences, 90% to 95% of them seen just once. Sequences were obtained from CD8+ T cells from PBMCs. The receptors come from a human donor in good health.

The chain is built from TRBV9 and TRBJ2-5; D is possibly TRBD2 (7 bases). From germline, CDR1 is SGDLS and CDR2 YYNGEE. The CDR3 sequence is 14 residues long. V was trimmed by 0 bases and J by 5 bases, leaving 11 bases between them. CDR3 sequence reads: CASSVGGGGETQYF. CDR3 in DNA: TGTGCCAGCAGCGTAGGCGGGGGCGGGGAGACCCAGTACTTC.

The chain is built from TRBV4-1 and TRBJ2-3; 8 nucleotides match TRBD2. In germline, CDR1 is MGHRA, CDR2 YSYEKL. This CDR3 contains 16 residues. V lost 0 bases and J lost 7; bases outside the gene matches: 9. CDR3 bases: TGCGCCAGCAGCCAAGATCTACGGGGGGGTTCCTATACGCAGTATTTT. This sequence encodes CASSQDLRGGSYTQYF.

The chain links TRBV19 to TRBJ1-1; 7 bases line up with TRBD1. CDR3 length: 15 amino acids. The V gene's germline CDR1 is LNHDA and CDR2 SQIVND (reference sequence). Germline trimming cut 6 bases from V and 1 base from J; bases unmatched to any gene: 8. The CDR3 protein is CASSGGDRANTEAFF. Written as DNA, the CDR3 is TGTGCCAGTAGCGGGGGAGACAGGGCGAACACTGAAGCTTTCTTT.

The chain employs TRBV5-8 and TRBJ2-3, with 8 bases that match TRBD1. The V gene end was trimmed by 4 bases and the J gene end by 8 bases; junction bases not matched to a gene: 18. This CDR3 comprises 17 residues. CDR1 and CDR2 from the germline V gene are SGHTS and YDEGEE. CDR3 coding DNA: TGTGCCAGCAGCCCGGCCGCCTCACAGGGGGGTACTGGTACGCAGTATTTT. Protein: CASSPAASQGGTGTQYF.

The chain recombines TRBV20-1 with TRBJ1-4, with D unclear. The CDR3 loop spans 14 amino acids. The ends were cut back, 5 bases at V and 5 bases at J, with 15 bases in the middle. Germline V lookup: CDR1 DFQATT, CDR2 SNEGSKA (reference sequence). The CDR3 region is CSAQKYDGNEKLFF. The CDR3 nucleotides are TGCAGTGCTCAAAAATACGACGGGAATGAAAAACTGTTTTTT.

The rearrangement links TRBV5-1 to TRBJ1-2; D is perhaps TRBD1 (5 bases). CDR1 is SGHRS, CDR2 YFSETQ, per germline. This CDR3 is built from 15 residues. Trimming took off 0 bases at V and 3 bases at J, with 12 bases between the two ends. CDR3 loop: CASSLVPGGDYGYTF. The CDR3 DNA reads TGCGCCAGCAGCTTGGTCCCAGGAGGGGACTATGGCTACACCTTC.

As regards this clonotype: An end of the junction does not agree with germline; a read error may underlie this. This chain uses TRBV6-5 with TRBJ2-1, with D possibly TRBD1 on 6 matching bases. Germline values: CDR1 MNHEY, CDR2 SVGAGI. The CDR3 runs 15 residues. The CDR3 sequence is CASSDSGDSYNEQFF. For the CDR3, the DNA is TGTGCCAGCAGTGACTCAGGGGACTCCTACAATGAGCAGTTCTTC.

V and J are TRBV5-1 and TRBJ2-5; D call uncertain. The CDR3 consists of 14 residues. V was trimmed by 4 bases and J by 3 bases, leaving 13 bases between them. Germline V gives CDR1 SGHRS, CDR2 YFSETQ. This CDR3 is CASSLWTEKETQYF. The CDR3 DNA follows: TGCGCCAGCAGCCTATGGACGGAAAAAGAGACCCAGTACTTC. Drawing the rest from reference TRBV5-1 and TRBJ2-5, the complete variable domain is KAGVTQTPRYLIKTRGQQVTLSCSPISGHRSVSWYQQTPGQGLQFLFEYFSETQRNKGNFPGRFSGRQFSNSRSEMNVSTLELGDSALYLCASSLWTEKETQYFGPGTRLLVL.

This clonotype was observed a handful of times. The chain carries TRBV2 and TRBJ2-3, with unresolved D. Germline V gives CDR1 SNHLY, CDR2 FYNNEI. This CDR3 region has 13 residues. V lost 7 bases, J lost 6 bases, and 14 bases lay in between. The DNA for the CDR3 is TGTGCCAGCAAAAATCCCTTAGGGGATACGCAGTATTTT. Amino acid sequence: CASKNPLGDTQYF.

V is TRBV13 and J is TRBJ2-1; D unresolved. CDR1 is PRHDT, CDR2 FYEKMQ, per germline (reference sequence). The CDR3 covers 13 residues. V dropped 6 bases and J dropped 12 bases, with 18 bases sitting between them. CDR3 sequence (DNA): TGTGCCAGCAGTTCCTTCCCGTATTTGGGGCAGTTCTTC. The encoded protein is CASSSFPYLGQFF.

The V call is TRBV20-1, the J call TRBJ2-5; possibly TRBD1 for D (5 bases). V was trimmed by 5 bases and J by 4 bases, leaving 11 bases between them. The CDR3 covers 12 residues. Germline V CDR1 and CDR2: DFQATT, SNEGSKA (reference sequence). The CDR3 loop is CSADQGGETQYF. The CDR3 nucleotides read TGCAGTGCTGATCAGGGTGGAGAGACCCAGTACTTC.

This clonotype was picked up one time. This rearrangement joins TRBV29-1 to TRBJ2-1, with TRBD2 identical over 10 bases. Trimming removed 6 bases from V and 8 bases from J; junction bases left unmatched: 13. Germline CDR1 and CDR2: SQVTM and ANQGSEA. The CDR3 covers 15 residues. CDR3 amino acids: CSVASRSGGTDEQFF. In DNA, the CDR3 is TGCAGCGTGGCATCGCGTAGCGGGGGGACCGATGAGCAGTTCTTC.

The chain combines TRBV19 with TRBJ1-1; D not certain. This CDR3 comprises 13 residues. The V and J ends lost 1 base and 6 bases respectively, with 9 bases between them. The germline V gene encodes CDR1 LNHDA and CDR2 SQIVND (reference sequence). The CDR3 bases are TGTGCCAGTAGTATAGGGGCGGCAGCTGAAGCTTTCTTT. This gives the protein CASSIGAAAEAFF.

The chain has TRBV2 and TRBJ1-5; unclear D gene. V shed 3 bases and J shed 3 bases, with 12 bases lying between them. Germline values: CDR1 SNHLY, CDR2 FYNNEI. This CDR3 spans 15 amino acids. CDR3 residues: CASSEVRSDNQPQHF. CDR3 bases: TGTGCCAGCAGTGAGGTCAGGTCGGACAATCAGCCCCAGCATTTT.

The chain is built from TRBV9 and TRBJ2-5; no definite D call. V lost 3 bases, J lost 2 bases, and 5 bases lay in between. This CDR3 is built from 12 residues. Germline lookup yields CDR1 SGDLS and CDR2 YYNGEE. This chain's CDR3 is CASSGKQETQYF. In DNA form, the CDR3 reads TGTGCCAGCAGCGGAAAGCAAGAGACCCAGTACTTC.

The chain couples TRBV18 to TRBJ2-7; D is unclear. V was clipped by 1 base and J by 5 bases, with 12 bases between them. The CDR3 has 14 residues. The germline V gene has CDR1 KGHSH and CDR2 LQKENI. DNA for the CDR3: TGTGCCAGCTCACCACGGGCCCGGGCCGACGAGCAGTACTTC. Translated, it gives CASSPRARADEQYF.

The rearrangement joins TRBV13 to TRBJ1-1, with a tentative D call TRBD1 (5 bases). V was cut by 3 bases and J by 1 base, with 12 bases left in between. The V gene's germline CDR1 is PRHDT and CDR2 FYEKMQ (reference sequence). The length of the CDR3 is 15 residues. CDR3 residues: CASSFLGGGNTEAFF. In DNA form, the CDR3 reads TGTGCCAGCAGCTTTTTGGGGGGAGGGAACACTGAAGCTTTCTTT.

This chain joins TRBV6-6 and TRBJ2-1, with 9 positions matching TRBD2. The length of the CDR3 is 16 residues. The junction had 12 bases not matched to a gene; V was cut back by 7 bases and J by 5 bases. Germline-derived CDR1 and CDR2 are MNHNY and SVGAGI (reference sequence). This CDR3 is CASTSKASGVHNEQFF. DNA for the CDR3: TGTGCCAGCACCTCAAAAGCTAGCGGGGTCCACAATGAGCAGTTCTTC.

The table lists this clonotype with a count of one. J is TRBJ2-1 and V is TRBV7-8; unclear D gene. CDR3 size: 14 residues. Looked up from germline, CDR1 is SGHVS and CDR2 is FQNEAQ. Trimming removed 2 bases from V and 0 bases from J, with 5 bases in between. The CDR3, as DNA: TGTGCCAGCAGCTTAAGGGCCTCCTACAATGAGCAGTTCTTC. Its translation is CASSLRASYNEQFF.

V usage is TRBV29-1 and J usage is TRBJ1-1, with D tentatively TRBD1 (5 bases). The CDR3 consists of 12 residues. Trimming stripped 7 bases from V and 10 bases from J, with 19 bases between. The V gene's germline CDR1 is SQVTM and CDR2 ANQGSEA. As DNA, the CDR3 is TGCAGCGCCCCGGGGGAAGGGCCCGGAGCTTTCTTT. Protein: CSAPGEGPGAFF.

J is TRBJ1-6 and V is TRBV12-3 or TRBV12-4, with D maybe TRBD1 (5 bases). Between the trimmed V and J ends, which lost 8 bases and 10 bases, there was a span of 15 bases. The CDR3 has 13 residues. The chain's CDR3 is CASDDGTASPLHF. The DNA for the CDR3 is TGTGCCAGCGACGACGGGACGGCATCACCCCTCCACTTT.

The rearrangement uses TRBV9 and TRBJ1-3, with D maybe TRBD1 (5 bases). The CDR3 runs to 15 residues. Germline V gene sequence: CDR1 SGDLS, CDR2 YYNGEE. Trimming took 7 bases from V and 0 from J, leaving 14 bases between them. The CDR3 region is CASAPGGGSGNTIYF. CDR3 coding DNA: TGTGCCAGCGCTCCGGGGGGGGGCTCTGGAAACACCATATATTTT.

This rearrangement joins TRBV7-9 to TRBJ2-1; D uncertain. The length of the CDR3 is 13 residues. Germline CDR1 and CDR2: SEHNR and FQNEAQ (reference sequence). Trimming removed 6 bases from V and 5 bases from J, with 11 bases in between. The CDR3 DNA reads as TGTGCCAGCAGTCAAGATCTAGACAATGAGCAGTTCTTC. This gives the protein CASSQDLDNEQFF.

The chain has TRBV10-3 and TRBJ2-3; no firm D call. With 0 bases removed from V and 2 bases from J, the gap between germline ends came to 3 bases. Germline V gives CDR1 ENHRY, CDR2 SYGVKD. The CDR3 length is 13 residues. CDR3 sequence (DNA): TGTGCCATCAGTGAGTCCTTCACAGATACGCAGTATTTT. Translation: CAISESFTDTQYF.

This clonotype was found a few times. This CDR3 is CASSENQETQYF. The CDR3 DNA sequence: TGTGCCAGCAGCGAAAACCAAGAGACCCAGTACTTC. The chain carries TRBV9 and TRBJ2-5; D is ambiguous. The CDR3 consists of 12 residues. CDR1 SGDLS and CDR2 YYNGEE come from the germline V gene. V was cut by 3 bases and J by 0 bases, with 3 bases left in between.

This clonotype was observed a few times. Here the CDR3 DNA reads TGTGCCAGCAGCTTAGCCGGGGAAGCTTTCTTT. Protein sequence: CASSLAGEAFF. J is TRBJ1-1 and V is TRBV7-9; D is unresolved. The V gene's germline CDR1 is SEHNR and CDR2 FQNEAQ (reference sequence). The CDR3 contains 11 residues. Trimming removed 0 bases at V and 8 bases at J, with 4 bases between.

The rearrangement joins TRBV3-1 to TRBJ2-3; D is ambiguous. Per the germline V gene, CDR1 is LGHDT and CDR2 is YNNKEL (reference sequence). Trimming took 0 bases from V and 4 from J, leaving 5 bases between them. The CDR3 spans 13 residues. CDR3 sequence reads: CASSQEDPDTQYF. For the CDR3, the DNA is TGTGCCAGCAGCCAAGAGGATCCAGATACGCAGTATTTT.

The chain employs TRBV20-1 and TRBJ1-1; 7 bases line up with TRBD1. CDR1 DFQATT and CDR2 SNEGSKA come from the germline V gene (reference sequence). Trimming at V came to 0 bases and at J to 1 base, leaving 5 bases not matched to a gene. The CDR3 contains 15 residues. Here the CDR3 DNA reads TGCAGTGCTAGAGATCGCGGACAGGAGAACACTGAAGCTTTCTTT. Its translation: CSARDRGQENTEAFF.